This T cell receptor (beta chain) was captured by sequencing in a study of T cell repertoires in cytomegalovirus infection. Study summary: Signatures in public TCR beta sequences pointed to both CMV infection and matching HLA type.

The V gene's germline CDR1 is SQVTM and CDR2 ANQGSEA. The length of the CDR3 is 18 residues. The V and J ends lost 0 bases and 4 bases, in that order; junction bases with no gene match: 11. TCRdb reanalysed the reads using MiXCR and keeps one entry per CDR3 protein. The sample shows approximately 130,000 distinct CDR3 sequences, less than 9.5% of them seen only once. Whole-study findings and limits: Carriers of CMV plus the relevant HLA were identified by cumulative public TCR beta family frequency. The ex vivo response showed dominance by HLA-C-restricted CMV-specific TCR beta clonotypes.

Ten or more counts support this clonotype. The target antigen is unknown. V gene TRBV29-1 combines with J gene TRBJ2-1; 11 bases fit TRBD2. The TCR originated in a human donor in good health (CMV status not recorded). Some clones in this sample may be carry-over from other donors' samples. Source material: PBMCs. CDR3 nucleotides: TGCAGCGTTGAAGATTCAGAGACTAGCGGGGACTCGTACAATGAGCAGTTCTTC. Its translation is CSVEDSETSGDSYNEQFF.